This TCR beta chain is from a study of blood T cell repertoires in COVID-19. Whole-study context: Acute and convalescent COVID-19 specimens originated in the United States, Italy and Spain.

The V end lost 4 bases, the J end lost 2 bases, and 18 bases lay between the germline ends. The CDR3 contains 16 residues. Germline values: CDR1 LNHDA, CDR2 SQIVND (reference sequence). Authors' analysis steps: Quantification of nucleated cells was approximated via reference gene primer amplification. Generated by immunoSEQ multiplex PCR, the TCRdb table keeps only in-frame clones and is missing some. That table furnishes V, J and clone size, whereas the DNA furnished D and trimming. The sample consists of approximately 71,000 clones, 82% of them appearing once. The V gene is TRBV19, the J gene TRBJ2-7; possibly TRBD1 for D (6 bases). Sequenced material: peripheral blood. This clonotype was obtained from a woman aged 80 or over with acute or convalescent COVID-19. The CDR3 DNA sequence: TGTGCCAGTAGTACCCTACAACAGGGAATAGCCTACGAGCAGTACTTC. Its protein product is CASSTLQQGIAYEQYF.